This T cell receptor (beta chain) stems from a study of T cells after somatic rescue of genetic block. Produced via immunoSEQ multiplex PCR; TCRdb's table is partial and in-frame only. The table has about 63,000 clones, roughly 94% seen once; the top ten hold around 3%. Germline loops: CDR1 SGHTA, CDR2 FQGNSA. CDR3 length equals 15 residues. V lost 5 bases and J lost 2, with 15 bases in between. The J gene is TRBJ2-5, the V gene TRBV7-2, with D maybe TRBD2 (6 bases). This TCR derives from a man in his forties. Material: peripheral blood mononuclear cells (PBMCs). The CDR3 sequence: CASSPVGGRQETQYF. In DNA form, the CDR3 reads TGTGCCAGCAGCCCAGTGGGGGGTAGGCAAGAGACCCAGTACTTC.